This paragraph covers one TCR beta chain sequence. Its antigen remains unidentified. The Oncomine TCR Beta short-read assay sequenced DNA from cultured CD4+ T cells. TCRdb reprocessed the PCR reads via MiXCR and lists one record per CDR3 protein. The sample holds 15,000 or so distinct CDR3 sequences, about 40% seen once. This sample was included in a study of vaccination and CD4 T cells after COVID-19. Overall study: Typically, post-vaccine samples were obtained a median approximately 70 days after dose two, within a range of 14 to 241.

Described treatment: roughly 10-day PBMC culture with coronavirus spike peptide pools or control peptides (ViraFEST assay). Trimming at V came to 0 bases and at J to 6 bases, leaving 6 bases not matched to a gene. This CDR3 has 16 residues. Per germline, CDR1 WNHNN and CDR2 SYGVQD (reference sequence). The chain carries TRBV10-1 and TRBJ2-1; 9 nucleotides match TRBD1. This TCR was recovered from a human donor who had recovered from COVID-19. The sequenced sample was CD4+ T cells from blood, cultured in vitro. For the CDR3, the DNA is TGCGCCAGCAGTGAGTCCATAGGACAGGGGTTCAATGAGCAGTTCTTC. Encoded protein: CASSESIGQGFNEQFF.